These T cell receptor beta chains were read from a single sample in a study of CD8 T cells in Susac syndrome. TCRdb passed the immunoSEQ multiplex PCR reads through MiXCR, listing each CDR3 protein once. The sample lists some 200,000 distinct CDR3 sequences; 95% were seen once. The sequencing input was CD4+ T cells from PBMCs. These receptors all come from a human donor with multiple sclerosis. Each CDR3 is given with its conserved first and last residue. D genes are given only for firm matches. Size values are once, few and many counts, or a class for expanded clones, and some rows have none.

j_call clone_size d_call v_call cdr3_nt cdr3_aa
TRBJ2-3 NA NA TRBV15 TGTGCCACCAGCAGAGATAGCTACACAGATACGCAGTATTTT CATSRDSYTDTQYF
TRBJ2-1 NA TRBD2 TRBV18 TGTGCCAGCTCTCTAGCGGCCTCGGATGAGCAGTTCTTC CASSLAASDEQFF
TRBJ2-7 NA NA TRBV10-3 TGTGCCATCAGTGAGTCGAGGCCGGGGAGCGCATACGAGCAGTACTTC CAISESRPGSAYEQYF
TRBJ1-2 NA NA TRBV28 TGTGCCAGCAGTTCCCTCCTCCATGGCTACACCTTC CASSSLLHGYTF
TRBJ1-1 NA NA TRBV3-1 TGTGCCAGCAGCCTTGTGTGGGGGACCACTGAAGCTTTCTTT CASSLVWGTTEAFF
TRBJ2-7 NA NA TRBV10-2 TGCGCCAGCAGTGCTGTTGGTGCCTACGAGCAGTACTTC CASSAVGAYEQYF
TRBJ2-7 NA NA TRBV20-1 TGCAGTGCTGGGGGAGGCACGTTCAGATCCTACGAGCAGTACTTC CSAGGGTFRSYEQYF
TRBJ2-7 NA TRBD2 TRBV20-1 TGCAGTGCCGGAAAGAGGACCCCGACTAGCGCAGTAACCTACGAGCAGTACTTC CSAGKRTPTSAVTYEQYF
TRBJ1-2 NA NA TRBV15 TGTGCCACCAGCGAAACTCAGGGAATCTATGGCTACACCTTC CATSETQGIYGYTF
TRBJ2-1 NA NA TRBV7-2 TGTGCCAGCAGCTTCCTATACAATGAGCAGTTCTTC CASSFLYNEQFF
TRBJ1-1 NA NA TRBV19 TGTGCCACCCACCGAAGAGGGAGTGACGCTGAAGCTTTCTTT CATHRRGSDAEAFF
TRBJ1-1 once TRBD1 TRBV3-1 TGTGCCAGCAGCCAGACAGGGATGTACGAAGCTTTCTTT CASSQTGMYEAFF
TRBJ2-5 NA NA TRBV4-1 TGCGCCAGCAGACTTGCGGAGCGGCCACAAGAGACCCAGTACTTC CASRLAERPQETQYF
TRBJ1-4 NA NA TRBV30 TGTGCCTGGAGTGAGGGACATTACGAAAAACTGTTTTTT CAWSEGHYEKLFF
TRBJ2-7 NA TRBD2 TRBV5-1 TGCGCCAGCAGCTTGTATTCTAGCGGCCTATCCTACGAGCAGTACTTC CASSLYSSGLSYEQYF
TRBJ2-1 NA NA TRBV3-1 TGTGCCAGCAGCCAAGGTCGAAGACACCACAATGAGCAGTTCTTC CASSQGRRHHNEQFF
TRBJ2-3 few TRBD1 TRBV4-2 TGTGCCAGCAGCCAAGATGGGACAGGGACAGATACGCAGTATTTT CASSQDGTGTDTQYF
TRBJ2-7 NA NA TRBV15 TGTGCCACCAGCAGACGCGGGGCCCCGCTCCTCAAGCAGTACTTC CATSRRGAPLLKQYF
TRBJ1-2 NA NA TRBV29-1 TGCAGCGTTGACCCCCTAGAGACCTATGGCTACACCTTC CSVDPLETYGYTF